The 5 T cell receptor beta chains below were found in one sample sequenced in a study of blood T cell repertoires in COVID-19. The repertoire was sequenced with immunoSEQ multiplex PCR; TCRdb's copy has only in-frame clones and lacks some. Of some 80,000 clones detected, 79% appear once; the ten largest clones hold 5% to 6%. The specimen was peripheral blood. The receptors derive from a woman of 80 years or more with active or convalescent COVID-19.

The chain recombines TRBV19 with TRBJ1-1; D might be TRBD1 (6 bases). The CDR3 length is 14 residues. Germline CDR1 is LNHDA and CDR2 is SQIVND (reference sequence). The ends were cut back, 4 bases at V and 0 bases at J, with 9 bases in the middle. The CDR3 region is CASSRGGLNTEAFF. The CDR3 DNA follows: TGTGCCAGTAGTAGGGGGGGGCTGAACACTGAAGCTTTCTTT.

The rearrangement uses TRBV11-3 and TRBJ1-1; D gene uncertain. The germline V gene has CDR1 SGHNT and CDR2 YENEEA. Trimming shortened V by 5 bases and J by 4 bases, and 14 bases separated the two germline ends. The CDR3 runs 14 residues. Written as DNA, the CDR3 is TGTGCCAGCAGCCCCTCCTTCGGGTCCACTGAAGCTTTCTTT. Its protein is CASSPSFGSTEAFF.

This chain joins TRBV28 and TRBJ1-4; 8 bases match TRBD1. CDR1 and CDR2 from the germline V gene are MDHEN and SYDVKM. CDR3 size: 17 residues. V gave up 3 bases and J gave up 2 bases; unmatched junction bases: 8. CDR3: CASSLPGQGWTNEKLFF. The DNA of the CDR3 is TGTGCCAGCAGTTTGCCAGGACAGGGATGGACTAATGAAAAACTGTTTTTT.

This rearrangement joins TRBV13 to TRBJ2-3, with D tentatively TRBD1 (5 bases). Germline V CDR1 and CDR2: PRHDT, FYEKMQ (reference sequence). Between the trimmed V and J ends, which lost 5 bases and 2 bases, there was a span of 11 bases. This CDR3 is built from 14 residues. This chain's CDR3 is CASSRTRDTDTQYF. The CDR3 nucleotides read TGTGCCAGCAGCCGGACAAGGGACACAGATACGCAGTATTTT.

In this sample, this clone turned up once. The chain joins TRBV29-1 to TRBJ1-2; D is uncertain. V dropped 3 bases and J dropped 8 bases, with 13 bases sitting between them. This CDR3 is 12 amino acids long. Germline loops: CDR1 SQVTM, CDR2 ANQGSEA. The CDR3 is CSVDIPRGGYTF. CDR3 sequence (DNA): TGCAGCGTTGATATTCCCCGGGGAGGCTACACCTTC.